This T cell receptor beta chain appears in the sequencing data of a study of blood T cell repertoires in COVID-19. Study information: Some COVID-19 samples were acute and others convalescent; all came from the United States, Italy and Spain. PBMCs, B-cell-depleted T cells, or T cells were the source of the cDNA or gDNA that made up the material.

Germline CDR1 and CDR2: SGHTA and FQGNSA. The CDR3 runs to 12 residues. With 1 base removed from V and 5 bases from J, the gap between germline ends came to 4 bases. Source study methods: Quantification of nucleated cells was approximated via reference gene primer amplification. TCRdb's copy holds only in-frame clones and misses some; the assay was immunoSEQ multiplex PCR. V, J and clone size are those of that table, while D and trimming were read from the DNA. The table has tens of thousands of clones, 90% to 95% seen once; the top ten hold 2.4%. Material: peripheral blood. This clonotype was sampled from a man aged 50 to 60 with active COVID-19. This sequence joins TRBV7-2 and TRBJ2-3; D is undetermined. The CDR3 is CASSLVRDTQYF. DNA of the CDR3: TGTGCCAGCAGCTTAGTTAGAGATACGCAGTATTTT.